Each of the 31 T cell receptor beta chains below was sequenced from the same sample in a study of beta chain features in type 1 diabetes. Regarding the study as a whole: TCRB CDR3s were moderately but significantly shorter in Type 1 diabetes patients in all four CD4+ subsets.

The isolated RNA, all of it, was reverse transcribed, so expressed TCRB transcripts were what got sequenced. The method was immunoSEQ multiplex PCR; TCRdb's version includes in-frame clones alone and lacks a portion of them. The sample has hundreds of thousands of clones; around 15% are singletons. These receptors are not linked to any known antigen. Sequencing input: naive CD4+ T cells from blood. All receptors derive from a man aged 18 to 29 with type 1 diabetes.

The chain couples TRBV25-1 to TRBJ1-2; D uncertain. V was clipped by 1 base and J by 4 bases, with 13 bases between them. The germline V gene has CDR1 MGHDK and CDR2 SYGVNS. The CDR3 contains 15 residues. CDR3 loop: CASSESAAVGYGYTF. The CDR3 DNA reads TGTGCCAGCAGTGAATCCGCAGCGGTGGGCTATGGCTACACCTTC.

This clone has just a few counts. The genes are TRBV21-1 and TRBJ2-7; TRBD1 is taken as the D call from the table, unchecked against the DNA. TRBV21-1 represents a pseudogene. The CDR3 has 16 residues. DNA of the CDR3: TGTGCCAGCAGCAAAGGACGACAGGGGGCACACTACGAGCAGTACTTC. This encodes CASSKGRQGAHYEQYF.

The chain joins TRBV6-5 to TRBJ1-5; no clear D. Trimming stripped 0 bases from V and 7 bases from J, with 7 bases between. The CDR3 sequence is 13 residues long. In germline, CDR1 is MNHEY, CDR2 SVGAGI. In nucleotides, the CDR3 is TGTGCCAGCAGTTACTCCCCAAAACAGCCCCAGCATTTT. Protein sequence: CASSYSPKQPQHF.

The V gene is TRBV14, the J gene TRBJ2-5; D not resolved. The CDR3 extends over 14 amino acids. Germline lookup yields CDR1 SGHDN and CDR2 FVKESK. V was trimmed by 0 bases and J by 7 bases, leaving 12 bases between them. The CDR3 DNA follows: TGTGCCAGCAGCCAAGATCATGAGTCCGGGACCCAGTACTTC. Translation gives CASSQDHESGTQYF.

V and J are TRBV6-1 and TRBJ1-1; D perhaps matches TRBD1 (6 bases). The germline V and J ends were trimmed by 6 bases and 1 base, with 9 bases remaining between them. CDR3 length: 13 amino acids. Germline-derived CDR1 and CDR2 are MNHNS and SASEGT. CDR3 sequence: CASSETGNTEAFF. The CDR3 coding sequence is TGTGCCAGCAGCGAGACAGGGAACACTGAAGCTTTCTTT.

This clone was recorded a few times. The chain has TRBV11-1 and TRBJ2-1, with 7 bases lining up with TRBD1. Germline lookup yields CDR1 SGHAT and CDR2 FQDESV (reference sequence). With V trimmed by 1 base and J by 8 bases, 8 bases remained unmatched. This CDR3 contains 15 residues. Here the CDR3 reads CASSLGDRERDEQFF. DNA of the CDR3: TGTGCCAGCAGCTTAGGGGACAGAGAAAGGGATGAGCAGTTCTTC.

This clone came up a few times. Different DNA sequences within this sample yield the same CDR3. The chain is built from TRBV29-1 and TRBJ1-1; a possible D gene is TRBD1 (5 bases). This CDR3 region has 12 residues. In germline, CDR1 is SQVTM, CDR2 ANQGSEA. Trimming took 3 bases from V and 4 from J, leaving 9 bases between them. CDR3 amino acids: CSVDPGGTEAFF. CDR3 DNA: TGCAGCGTTGACCCGGGGGGCACTGAAGCTTTCTTT.

This clone was detected a few times. The rearrangement joins TRBV30 to TRBJ1-2; 7 bases align to TRBD1. V lost 2 bases and J lost 10; bases outside the gene matches: 7. The CDR3 is made up of 12 amino acids. Germline V lookup: CDR1 GTSNPN, CDR2 SVGIG (reference sequence). The CDR3 sequence is CAWSRQGVIYTF. The CDR3 bases are TGTGCCTGGAGTAGACAGGGTGTGATCTACACCTTC.

The chain links TRBV20-1 to TRBJ2-4, with no clear D. Trimming removed 6 bases from V and 4 bases from J, with 4 bases in between. The germline V gene has CDR1 DFQATT and CDR2 SNEGSKA (reference sequence). The CDR3 has 10 residues. The CDR3 sequence: CSASKNIQYF. CDR3 nucleotide sequence: TGCAGTGCCTCTAAAAACATTCAGTACTTC.

This chain connects TRBV28 to TRBJ1-5, with D perhaps TRBD1 (5 bases). The CDR3 is 14 amino acids. Trimming removed 6 bases at V and 1 base at J, with 10 bases between. Germline lookup yields CDR1 MDHEN and CDR2 SYDVKM. The CDR3 reads CASRQYRSNQPQHF. CDR3 DNA sequence: TGTGCCAGCAGGCAATACAGGAGCAATCAGCCCCAGCATTTT.

This clone turned up a few times. The rearrangement uses TRBV18 and TRBJ2-7; the D gene is possibly TRBD2 (6 bases). Germline CDR1 and CDR2: KGHSH and LQKENI. V gave up 3 bases and J gave up 6 bases, with 18 bases separating them. This CDR3 is 15 amino acids long. In DNA form, the CDR3 reads TGTGCCAGCTCACCCGGTAGGACTATCCGGGGCGAGCAGTACTTC. Its protein is CASSPGRTIRGEQYF.

This clone was detected a few times. V gene TRBV10-3 combines with J gene TRBJ2-3, with 8 bases matching TRBD1. Germline loops: CDR1 ENHRY, CDR2 SYGVKD. V was clipped by 10 bases and J by 6 bases; unmatched bases: 3. The CDR3 runs 11 residues. CDR3 nucleotide sequence: TGTGCCAACCGGGACAGGGATACGCAGTATTTT. As protein: CANRDRDTQYF.

This chain connects TRBV4-1 to TRBJ1-6; TRBD1 matches at 9 bases. Germline V gene data show CDR1 as MGHRA and CDR2 as YSYEKL. V dropped 0 bases and J dropped 7; count of bases not matched to a gene: 7. This CDR3 contains 17 residues. The CDR3 nucleotides read TGCGCCAGCAGCCAAGATCCGACAGGGGGAACGAATTCACCCCTCCACTTT. Its translation is CASSQDPTGGTNSPLHF.

This clone was observed a handful of times. The chain joins TRBV4-1 to TRBJ1-2; D is possibly TRBD1 (6 bases). The CDR3 extends over 15 amino acids. The V gene lost 4 bases and the J gene lost 2 bases, with 14 bases spanning the gap. From germline, CDR1 is MGHRA and CDR2 YSYEKL. DNA of the CDR3: TGCGCCAGCAGCCTGCAACAGGGTACGAACTATGGCTACACCTTC. It is translated as CASSLQQGTNYGYTF.

This clone was seen only a few times. The chain uses TRBV7-9 and TRBJ2-7; tentatively, D is TRBD2 (6 bases). V shed 4 bases and J shed 5 bases, with 18 bases lying between them. The CDR3 covers 15 residues. Germline V gene data show CDR1 as SEHNR and CDR2 as FQNEAQ (reference sequence). CDR3 sequence (DNA): TGTGCCAGCAGCTACCGGGACTCCGGGTTGGACGAGCAGTACTTC. This sequence encodes CASSYRDSGLDEQYF.

This clone has only a few counts. The V and J genes are TRBV30 and TRBJ2-5; D is possibly TRBD2 (5 bases). With 3 bases removed from V and 7 bases from J, the gap between germline ends came to 21 bases. Germline V lookup: CDR1 GTSNPN, CDR2 SVGIG (reference sequence). The CDR3 runs to 15 residues. CDR3 region: CAWRRLWGGAGTQYF. CDR3 nucleotides: TGTGCCTGGAGGCGCCTCTGGGGTGGTGCGGGGACCCAGTACTTC.

This clone turned up a few times. The chain recombines TRBV30 with TRBJ1-6; the D is unclear. Germline V gene sequence: CDR1 GTSNPN, CDR2 SVGIG (reference sequence). V was shortened by 3 bases and J by 1 base, with 7 bases between the two germline ends. The CDR3 extends over 14 amino acids. CDR3 region: CAWSYTSYNSPLHF. The CDR3 DNA reads as TGTGCCTGGAGCTACACATCCTATAATTCACCCCTCCACTTT.

This clone has only a few counts. This sequence joins TRBV6-5 and TRBJ2-4; D might be TRBD2 (5 bases). There are 13 residues in the CDR3. Per the germline V gene, CDR1 is MNHEY and CDR2 is SVGAGI. V was shortened by 2 bases and J by 5 bases, with 7 bases between the two germline ends. CDR3 sequence: CASSYGSENIQYF. The CDR3 DNA sequence: TGTGCCAGCAGTTACGGTAGCGAAAACATTCAGTACTTC.

The chain combines TRBV9 with TRBJ2-3, with D possibly TRBD2 on 6 matching bases. Germline V gene lookup returns CDR1 SGDLS and CDR2 YYNGEE. This CDR3 is 16 amino acids long. Trimming stripped 2 bases from V and 4 bases from J, with 17 bases between. CDR3 region: CASSVPKAGRSDTQYF. In nucleotides, the CDR3 is TGTGCCAGCAGCGTTCCGAAGGCAGGGAGGTCAGATACGCAGTATTTT.

The chain recombines TRBV28 with TRBJ2-7; no clear D. CDR1 and CDR2 (germline): MDHEN, SYDVKM. Deletions cut 8 bases from V and 2 bases from J, with 10 bases between. The CDR3 is made up of 12 amino acids. The CDR3 region is CASRGIAYEQYF. In DNA form, the CDR3 reads TGTGCCAGCCGTGGCATAGCCTACGAGCAGTACTTC.

The chain links TRBV7-9 to TRBJ2-1, with a weak D call TRBD2 (6 bases). The CDR3 runs to 16 residues. Between the trimmed V and J ends, which lost 5 bases and 8 bases, there was a span of 22 bases. Germline-derived CDR1 and CDR2 are SEHNR and FQNEAQ (reference sequence). CDR3 sequence: CASSVRLEQRVHEQFF. The DNA for the CDR3 is TGTGCCAGCAGCGTGCGACTAGAGCAGAGGGTCCATGAGCAGTTCTTC.

This clone was observed a few times. The rearrangement joins TRBV2 to TRBJ2-1, with 9 bases lining up with TRBD2. Trimming cost V 8 bases and J 8 bases; bases outside gene matches: 4. Germline-derived CDR1 and CDR2 are SNHLY and FYNNEI. CDR3 size: 12 residues. Here the CDR3 reads CASGTSSDEQFF. CDR3 nucleotides: TGTGCCAGCGGGACTAGCAGCGATGAGCAGTTCTTC.

The table lists this clone with a few counts. The chain links TRBV2 to TRBJ1-5; D is undetermined. The V and J ends lost 5 bases and 2 bases respectively, with 7 bases between them. The CDR3 is 13 amino acids. Germline CDR1 and CDR2: SNHLY and FYNNEI. The CDR3: CASSWEGNQPQHF. The CDR3 DNA reads as TGTGCCAGCAGTTGGGAGGGCAATCAGCCCCAGCATTTT. The variable domain in full, with the rest retrieved from reference TRBV2 and TRBJ1-5, is EPEVTQTPSHQVTQMGQEVILRCVPISNHLYFYWYRQILGQKVEFLVSFYNNEISEKSEIFDDQFSVERPDGSNFTLKIRSTKLEDSAMYFCASSWEGNQPQHFGDGTRLSIL.

V and J are TRBV6-5 and TRBJ2-7, with D possibly called TRBD1 or TRBD2 (6 bases each). The CDR3 spans 15 residues. The ends were cut back, 0 bases at V and 2 bases at J, with 11 bases in the middle. Germline CDR1 reads MNHEY; CDR2 reads SVGAGI. The CDR3 protein is CASSYSGGTPYEQYF. The CDR3 coding sequence is TGTGCCAGCAGTTACTCAGGGGGGACCCCCTACGAGCAGTACTTC.

The chain joins TRBV6-5 to TRBJ2-5, with 9 bases lining up with TRBD1. Per germline, CDR1 MNHEY and CDR2 SVGAGI. The V segment lost 8 bases and the J segment 9 bases; nucleotides outside the gene matches: 4. The CDR3 loop spans 11 amino acids. The CDR3 bases are TGTGCCAGCGGACAGGGGACGGCCCAGTACTTC. Translated: CASGQGTAQYF.

The chain combines TRBV5-1 with TRBJ1-6; a weak D match, TRBD1 (5 bases). V was clipped by 5 bases and J by 6 bases, with 15 bases between them. The V gene's germline CDR1 is SGHRS and CDR2 YFSETQ. The CDR3 covers 15 residues. In DNA form, the CDR3 reads TGCGCCAGCAGGCCGGTGGGACTCAGTAATTCACCCCTCCACTTT. Amino acid sequence: CASRPVGLSNSPLHF.

This clone was counted only a few times. The V gene is TRBV4-2, the J gene TRBJ2-5, with D unclear. V lost 1 base and J lost 1, with 7 bases in between. CDR1 is LGHNA, CDR2 YNFKEQ, per germline. The CDR3 contains 14 residues. The CDR3 DNA reads TGTGCCAGCAGCCAAGGGTTGTTCCAAGAGACCCAGTACTTC. Residues: CASSQGLFQETQYF.

The genes are TRBV15 and TRBJ2-3; weak D call: TRBD2 (6 bases). CDR1 and CDR2 from the germline V gene are LNHNV and YYDKDF (reference sequence). The V and J ends lost 1 base and 3 bases respectively, with 8 bases between them. The CDR3 consists of 14 residues. CDR3 protein: CATSRALATDTQYF. As DNA, the CDR3 is TGTGCCACCAGCAGAGCACTAGCTACAGATACGCAGTATTTT.

This clone showed up just a few times. The chain uses TRBV6-1 and TRBJ2-5; 8 nucleotides agree with TRBD2. V lost 0 bases to trimming and J lost 5 bases; unmatched junction nucleotides: 11. Per the germline V gene, CDR1 is MNHNS and CDR2 is SASEGT. This CDR3 comprises 17 residues. This CDR3 is CASSEAPRAGGSETQYF. DNA for the CDR3: TGTGCCAGCAGTGAAGCCCCCAGGGCGGGGGGATCGGAGACCCAGTACTTC.

This clone occurred a few times. This chain uses TRBV18 with TRBJ2-5; 8 nucleotides align to TRBD1. J gave up 3 bases and V 2 bases, and 2 bases lay outside the gene matches. From germline, CDR1 is KGHSH and CDR2 LQKENI. The CDR3 has 14 amino acids. Written as DNA, the CDR3 is TGTGCCAGCTCACCAGCAGGGGGCGAAGAGACCCAGTACTTC. This translates into CASSPAGGEETQYF.

This clone has just a few counts. This chain links TRBV4-2 with TRBJ2-2; D remains ambiguous. The CDR3 consists of 13 residues. Germline CDR1 and CDR2: LGHNA and YNFKEQ. V was shortened by 0 bases and J by 6 bases, with 5 bases between the two germline ends. CDR3 in amino acids: CASSQELAGELFF. CDR3 coding DNA: TGTGCCAGCAGCCAAGAGCTGGCCGGGGAGCTGTTTTTT.